This TCR beta chain was documented in a study of CD8+ T cells in alopecia areata. Study-level background: It was oral tofacitinib, at 5 to 10 mg twice daily, that treated patients received. Study conclusions and caveats: Among the cells sequenced in scalp samples are also the resident alphabeta T cells of normal skin. More clonal than normal scalp was lesional scalp, particularly alopecia totalis/universalis. It was less clear whether patients shared TCRs than it was in mice, possibly because of HLA.

This clone was seen at least ten times. Its antigen is not identified. RNA extraction and reverse transcription yielded cDNA as sequencing template. Some clones are missing from TCRdb's copy, which holds only in-frame ones; the method was immunoSEQ multiplex PCR. The table lists about 130,000 clones, around 49% of them singletons. Germline V CDR1 and CDR2: LNHNV, YYDKDF (reference sequence). The CDR3 spans 14 residues. Trimming took off 2 bases at V and 5 bases at J, with 12 bases between the two ends. The TCR originated in a human donor with alopecia areata. The V call is TRBV15, the J call TRBJ1-1; perhaps TRBD1 as D (5 bases). The sequenced sample was CD8+ T cells sorted from blood, obtained at week 0. The CDR3 bases are TGTGCCACCAGCAGAACAAGGGAGGGGACTGAAGCTTTCTTT. It is translated as CATSRTREGTEAFF.